The T cell receptor beta chain under discussion was sequenced for a study of vaccination and CD4 T cells after COVID-19. Across the study: Once diagnosed, patients had post-COVID samples drawn a median around 110 days later (range 35 to 161). Study results and caveats: Spike mono-reactivity was the property of 304 of 307 vaccine-specific clones in convalescent patients.

The CDR3 covers 15 residues. Germline CDR1 LNHDA, CDR2 SQIVND (reference sequence). Trimming took 3 bases from V and 1 from J, leaving 12 bases between them. As for treatment: roughly 10-day PBMC culture with coronavirus spike peptide pools or control peptides (ViraFEST assay). Cultured CD4+ T cells had their DNA profiled by the Oncomine TCR Beta short-read assay. Someone extracted genomic DNA from cultured CD4+ T cells. MiXCR was run by TCRdb on the PCR reads, yielding one entry per CDR3 protein. The table includes more than 25,000 distinct CDR3 sequences, about 60% detected once. This clonotype was picked up a small number of times. The antigen is unknown.

The sample in question was CD4+ T cells from blood, cultured in vitro, obtained after SARS-CoV-2 vaccination. The source of this sequence is a human donor who received a COVID-19 vaccine. The rearrangement joins TRBV19 to TRBJ1-1; D is possibly TRBD1 (5 bases). The chain's CDR3 is CASSIRGGTNTEAFF. DNA of the CDR3: TGTGCCAGTAGTATTCGCGGGGGGACGAACACTGAAGCTTTCTTT.